A single sample gave rise to the 10 T cell receptor beta chains below, sequenced in a study of PD-1 blockade in classical Hodgkin lymphoma. TCRdb's copy holds only in-frame clones and misses some; the assay was immunoSEQ multiplex PCR. The sample includes over 35,000 clones, 60% to 85% of them seen just once. Each patient's relapse followed autologous stem cell transplantation, and brentuximab vedotin exposure varied. This material consisted of peripheral blood mononuclear cells (PBMCs), taken at baseline. The origin of the receptors is a human donor with classical Hodgkin lymphoma.

The chain employs TRBV19 and TRBJ1-5; maybe TRBD1 (6 bases). This CDR3 has 15 amino acids. CDR1 LNHDA and CDR2 SQIVND come from the germline V gene (reference sequence). V lost 5 bases and J 5 bases, leaving 16 bases between the germline ends. This CDR3 reads CASSDRILFDQPQHF. CDR3 coding DNA: TGTGCCAGTAGTGACAGGATCCTGTTCGATCAGCCCCAGCATTTT.

V is TRBV7-9 and J is TRBJ1-4; 7 bases align to TRBD1. V was pared by 5 bases and J by 6 bases, with 9 bases of the junction left unmatched. The germline V gene encodes CDR1 SEHNR and CDR2 FQNEAQ (reference sequence). This CDR3 has 15 amino acids. In nucleotides, the CDR3 is TGTGCCAGCAGCAAGCCGGGACAGATAGATGAAAAACTGTTTTTT. Translation: CASSKPGQIDEKLFF.

This clone was seen repeatedly, ten times or more. This chain connects TRBV10-3 to TRBJ2-7; D possibly matches TRBD1 or TRBD2 (5 bases each). V lost 6 bases and J lost 0, with 9 bases in between. From germline, CDR1 is ENHRY and CDR2 SYGVKD. The CDR3 contains 13 residues. The CDR3 region is CAIRGTDSYEQYF. DNA for the CDR3: TGTGCCATCAGGGGGACGGACTCCTACGAGCAGTACTTC.

This chain joins TRBV7-9 and TRBJ2-1; D may correspond to TRBD1 or TRBD2 (5 bases each). Germline V gene data show CDR1 as SEHNR and CDR2 as FQNEAQ (reference sequence). V gave up 5 bases and J gave up 2 bases, with 13 bases separating them. The CDR3 covers 15 residues. CDR3 protein: CASSPGRNPYNEQFF. The CDR3 DNA reads TGTGCCAGCAGCCCGGGACGAAACCCCTACAATGAGCAGTTCTTC.

This clone was seen once. V is TRBV28 and J is TRBJ2-1, with D possibly TRBD1 on 5 matching bases. This CDR3 has 15 residues. CDR1 is MDHEN, CDR2 SYDVKM, per germline. V lost 4 bases, J lost 8 bases, and 18 bases lay in between. Here the CDR3 reads CASSWGSSGEDEQFF. The DNA of the CDR3 is TGTGCCAGCAGTTGGGGCTCCTCGGGTGAGGATGAGCAGTTCTTC.

The V and J genes are TRBV18 and TRBJ1-5; the match to TRBD1 covers 8 bases. Per the germline V gene, CDR1 is KGHSH and CDR2 is LQKENI. With V trimmed by 3 bases and J by 4 bases, 5 bases remained unmatched. This CDR3 region has 15 residues. In nucleotides, the CDR3 is TGTGCCAGCTCACCGGAACAGGGGGTTAATCAGCCCCAGCATTTT. This translates into CASSPEQGVNQPQHF.

V and J are TRBV18 and TRBJ2-5; D is unclear. V gave up 3 bases and J gave up 3 bases, with 5 bases separating them. This CDR3 comprises 12 residues. From germline, CDR1 is KGHSH and CDR2 LQKENI. The CDR3 region is CASSPSEETQYF. The CDR3 coding sequence is TGTGCCAGCTCACCCTCTGAAGAGACCCAGTACTTC.

The chain is built from TRBV4-1 and TRBJ1-2; D perhaps matches TRBD1 (5 bases). Trimming stripped 1 base from V and 6 bases from J, with 12 bases between. This CDR3 has 14 amino acids. Germline CDR1 and CDR2: MGHRA and YSYEKL. For the CDR3, the DNA is TGCGCCAGCAGCCAAGGAGGGGACGTGGATGGCTACACCTTC. This gives the protein CASSQGGDVDGYTF.

This chain links TRBV4-3 with TRBJ1-5; D might be TRBD1 (5 bases). This CDR3 has 17 amino acids. Germline CDR1 and CDR2: LGHNA and YSLEER. V lost 2 bases, J lost 3 bases, and 17 bases lay in between. The CDR3 region is CASSQFPSGVNNQPQHF. CDR3 nucleotide sequence: TGCGCCAGCAGCCAATTCCCCTCGGGGGTAAACAATCAGCCCCAGCATTTT.

This clone rates as large. This chain joins TRBV4-3 and TRBJ2-4; 10 nucleotides align to TRBD2. V was pared by 0 bases and J by 0 bases, with 11 bases of the junction left unmatched. The germline gives CDR1 LGHNA, CDR2 YSLEER. CDR3 size: 20 residues. DNA for the CDR3: TGCGCCAGCAGCCAAGATTCCGGGGCTAGCGGGAGTTCAGCCAAAAACATTCAGTACTTC. This gives the protein CASSQDSGASGSSAKNIQYF.